The rows below give T cell receptor beta chains drawn from one sample of a study of CD8+ T cells in alopecia areata. The repertoire was sequenced with immunoSEQ multiplex PCR; TCRdb's copy has only in-frame clones and lacks some. The table lists around 190,000 clones, roughly three fifths of them singletons. The material sequenced was CD8+ T cells sorted from blood. Receptor source: a human donor in good health. CDR3s include the opening cysteine and the closing phenylalanine or tryptophan. Fields, in order: J gene, V gene, CDR3 length, CDR3 protein.

>TRBJ1-2|TRBV10-3|15
CAISESDRDRHGYTF
>TRBJ2-1|TRBV27|15
CASSSQSGGLGEQFF
>TRBJ1-2|TRBV29-1|13
CSVEGGANYGYTF
>TRBJ2-6|TRBV27|15
CASSLLGTGANVLTF
>TRBJ1-5|TRBV4-1|15
CASSPGAGGNQPQHF
>TRBJ1-2|TRBV25-1|14
CASSGILGPYGYTF
>TRBJ2-7|TRBV27|14
CASGFGPGGGEQYF
>TRBJ1-5|TRBV4-1|15
CASSQTTGMGQPQHF
>TRBJ1-1|TRBV29-1|11
CSPSMNTEAFF
>TRBJ2-7|TRBV9|14
CASSPVPSSYEQYF
>TRBJ1-3|TRBV6-1|14
CASSDSGSGDTIYF
>TRBJ2-6|TRBV7-9|16
CASSLRPESGANVLTF
>TRBJ2-3|TRBV13|16
CASSLGGGQSTDTQYF
>TRBJ1-1|TRBV5-4|14
CASSPQGWDTEAFF
>TRBJ2-5|TRBV7-9|16
CASSLMNTGAWLSQYF
>TRBJ1-2|TRBV13|13
CASSLGQDLGYTF
>TRBJ1-3|TRBV4-1|17
CASSHPSTRSSGNTIYF
>TRBJ1-1|TRBV7-9|13
CASSLTGYREAFF
>TRBJ2-7|TRBV11-2|16
CASSLGDLSDSYEQYF